The following is a T cell receptor beta chain sequence with its context. Original processing methods: Researchers report that nucleated cell counts were estimated from reference gene primer amplification. The repertoire was sequenced with immunoSEQ multiplex PCR; TCRdb's copy has only in-frame clones and lacks some. V and J calls and clone size are given by that table; D and trimming were obtained from the DNA. The profile shows about 80,000 clones, 84% of them singletons. There are 13 residues in the CDR3. The V and J ends lost 6 bases and 5 bases respectively, with 13 bases between them. This sample stems from a study of blood T cell repertoires in COVID-19. At the level of the study: Samples representing acute and convalescent COVID-19 were sourced from the United States, Italy and Spain. PBMCs, B-cell-depleted T cells, or T cells provided the cDNA or gDNA that made up the material.

Specimen: peripheral blood. The TCR was taken from a middle-aged man with acute or convalescent COVID-19. The chain links TRBV12-3 or TRBV12-4 to TRBJ1-2, with D possibly being TRBD1 (5 bases). Here the CDR3 reads CASRLGGRYGYTF. CDR3 DNA sequence: TGTGCCAGCAGGCTCGGGGGACGGTATGGCTACACCTTC.